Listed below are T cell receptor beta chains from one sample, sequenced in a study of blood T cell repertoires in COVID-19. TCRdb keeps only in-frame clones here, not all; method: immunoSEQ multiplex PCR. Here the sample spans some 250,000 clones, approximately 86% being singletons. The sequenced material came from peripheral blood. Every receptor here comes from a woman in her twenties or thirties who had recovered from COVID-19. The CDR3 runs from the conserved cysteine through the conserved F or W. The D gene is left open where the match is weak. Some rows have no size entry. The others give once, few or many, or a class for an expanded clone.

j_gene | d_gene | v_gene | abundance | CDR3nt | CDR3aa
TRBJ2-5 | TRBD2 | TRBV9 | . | TGTGCCAGCAGCTCCCCTTCAAGCGGGGGGGCCGTGGCTGGGCGGGAGACCCAGTACTTC | CASSSPSSGGAVAGRETQYF
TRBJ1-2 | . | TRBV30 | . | TGTGCCTGGCTTAATTTTGCAGACTATGGCTACACCTTC | CAWLNFADYGYTF
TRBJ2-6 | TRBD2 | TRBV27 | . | TGTGCCAGCAGTTTATTGGGGACTAACGGGGCCAACGTCCTGACTTTC | CASSLLGTNGANVLTF
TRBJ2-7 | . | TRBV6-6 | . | TGTGCCAGCAGTTACTCGGTAGGGGGGGCGAGAGAGCAGTACTTC | CASSYSVGGAREQYF
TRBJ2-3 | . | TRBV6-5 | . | TGTGCCAGCAGTTACTCCGGGTATGCGCAGTATTTT | CASSYSGYAQYF
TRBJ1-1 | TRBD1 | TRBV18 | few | TGTGCCAGCTCACCACCCCCTCCACAGGGGTTGAACACTGAAGCTTTCTTT | CASSPPPPQGLNTEAFF
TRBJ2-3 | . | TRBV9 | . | TGTGCCAGCAGCTCCCCGGGGGGCCAATTGGCAGATACGCAGTATTTT | CASSSPGGQLADTQYF
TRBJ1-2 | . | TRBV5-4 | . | TGTGCCAGCAGCTTCGACGGAGCTAACTATGGCTACACCTTC | CASSFDGANYGYTF
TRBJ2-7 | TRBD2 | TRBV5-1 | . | TGCGCCAGCAGCTTGACTAGCGCCTCCTACGAGCAGTACTTC | CASSLTSASYEQYF
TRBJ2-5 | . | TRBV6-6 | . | TGTGCCAGCAGCCAAACTCATGAGACCCAGTACTTC | CASSQTHETQYF
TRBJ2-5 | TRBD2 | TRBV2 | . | TGTGCCAGCAGGGTAGCGGGGGGCGGGGAGACCCAGTACTTC | CASRVAGGGETQYF
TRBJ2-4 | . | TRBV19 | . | TGTGCCAGTAGTATTCGGACTTACAAAAACATTCAGTACTTC | CASSIRTYKNIQYF
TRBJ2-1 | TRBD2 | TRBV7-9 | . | TGTGCCAGCAGCCTCAAAGGACTAGCGGGGGGGCACAATGAGCAGTTCTTC | CASSLKGLAGGHNEQFF
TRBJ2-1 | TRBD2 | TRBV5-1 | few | TGCGCCAGCAGCCCCCGGCTAGCGGGGTCTGCCTACAATGAGCAGTTCTTC | CASSPRLAGSAYNEQFF
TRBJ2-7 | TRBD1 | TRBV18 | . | TGTGCCAGCTCACCCGGGACAGGAGCATACGAGCAGTACTTC | CASSPGTGAYEQYF
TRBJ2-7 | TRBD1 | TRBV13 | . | TGTGCCAGCAGCTTAGTGGAGACAGGGAACGAGCAGTACTTC | CASSLVETGNEQYF
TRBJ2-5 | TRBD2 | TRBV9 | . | TGTGCCAGCAGCGCGCTACTAGCGGGGGGAACAGAGACCCAGTACTTC | CASSALLAGGTETQYF
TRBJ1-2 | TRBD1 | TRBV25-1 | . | TGTGCCAGCAGTGACCGGGACAGAGGAAGAGATGGCTACACCTTC | CASSDRDRGRDGYTF
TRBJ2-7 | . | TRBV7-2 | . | TGTGCCAGCAGCTTCGGAGGTGTCACCTACGAGCAGTACTTC | CASSFGGVTYEQYF
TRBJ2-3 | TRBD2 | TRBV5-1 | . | TGCGCCAGCAGCCCGGGACTAGAAGCGACCACAGATACGCAGTATTTT | CASSPGLEATTDTQYF
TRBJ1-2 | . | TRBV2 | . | TGTGCCAGCAGTCCAAAGTCGGGACCCGGAGGGTTCTATGGCTACACCTTC | CASSPKSGPGGFYGYTF
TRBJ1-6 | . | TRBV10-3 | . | TGTGCCATCAGTCGAGGTGGACAGACCAATTCACCCCTCCACTTT | CAISRGGQTNSPLHF
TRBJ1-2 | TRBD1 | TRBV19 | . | TGTGCCAGTACTACATCCCGGGACAGGGACTATGGCTACACCTTC | CASTTSRDRDYGYTF
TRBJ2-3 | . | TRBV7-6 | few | TGTGCCAGCAGCAAATTAGGACAGACTACGGCGGATACGCAGTATTTT | CASSKLGQTTADTQYF
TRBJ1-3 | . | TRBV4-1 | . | TGCGCCAGCAGCCAAACAGGGCGCCAGGACACCATATATTTT | CASSQTGRQDTIYF
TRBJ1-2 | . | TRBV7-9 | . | TGTGCCAGCAGCTTAGATAGCTTGTTAGCTTATGGCTACACCTTC | CASSLDSLLAYGYTF